The rows below give T cell receptor beta chains drawn from one sample of a study of blood T cell repertoires in COVID-19. Some clones are missing from TCRdb's copy, which holds only in-frame ones; the method was immunoSEQ multiplex PCR. This sample has 370,000 or so clones; 80% to 90% occur once, and the top ten carry 1% to 1.5%. The sample taken for sequencing was PBMCs or T cells enriched from blood (not recorded which). These receptors all stem from a man aged 30 to 39 who had recovered from COVID-19. Each CDR3 is given with its conserved first and last residue. Fields, in order: J gene, clone size, V gene, D gene, CDR3 DNA, CDR3 protein. D genes are given only for firm matches. The listing skips clone size in some rows; elsewhere it reads once, few, many or a size class.

>TRBJ2-3|few|TRBV6-6|TRBD2
TGTGCCAGCAGTCTCTTACCCGGAGCGGGGGCCTACACAGATACGCAGTATTTT
CASSLLPGAGAYTDTQYF
>TRBJ2-1|NA|TRBV18|TRBD2
TGTGCCAGCTCCACTAGCGGGGTCGGGTATGAGCAGTTCTTC
CASSTSGVGYEQFF
>TRBJ1-1|once|TRBV2|NA
TGTGCCAGCAGTGTTGGGCATATCGGCATGAACACTGAAGCTTTCTTT
CASSVGHIGMNTEAFF
>TRBJ2-7|NA|TRBV5-1|NA
TGCGCCAGCAGCTGGGGAGGGGGGTTCAACGAGCAGTACTTC
CASSWGGGFNEQYF
>TRBJ2-1|NA|TRBV29-1|NA
TGCAGCGTGGCTCTAGCGTTGGAGCAGTTCTTC
CSVALALEQFF
>TRBJ2-1|many|TRBV9|TRBD2
TGTGCCAGCAGCGTAGTTGGGGCCACGGGGGGGTTAAATGAGCAGTTCTTC
CASSVVGATGGLNEQFF
>TRBJ2-7|NA|TRBV7-2|TRBD1
TGTGCCAGCAGCCCCGGACAGGTAGTCTCCTACGAGCAGTACTTC
CASSPGQVVSYEQYF
>TRBJ1-3|NA|TRBV5-4|NA
TGTGCCAGCAGCCTAGAGGGTGGCGGAAACACCATATATTTT
CASSLEGGGNTIYF
>TRBJ2-3|NA|TRBV29-1|NA
TGCAACATTGCGGGGCCTAGTACAGATACGCAGTATTTT
CNIAGPSTDTQYF
>TRBJ1-4|NA|TRBV3-1/TRBV3-2|NA
TGTGCCAGCAGCCAAGAACAGTTCACTAATGAAAAACTGTTTTTT
CASSQEQFTNEKLFF
>TRBJ1-1|NA|TRBV7-2|TRBD1
TGTGCCAGCTTATCTCTGGGACAGATGAACACTGAAGCTTTCTTT
CASLSLGQMNTEAFF
>TRBJ1-2|few|TRBV4-1|TRBD1
TGCGCCAGCAGCCAAGATGGAGGGGGCGATGGCTACACCTTC
CASSQDGGGDGYTF
>TRBJ1-2|NA|TRBV5-4|TRBD1
TGTGCCAGCAGCAGGGACAGCTCTAACTATGGCTACACCTTC
CASSRDSSNYGYTF
>TRBJ2-5|NA|TRBV2|NA
TGTGCCAGCAGTGCCAGGGAAGAGACCCAGTACTTC
CASSAREETQYF
>TRBJ2-1|NA|TRBV6-5|TRBD2
TGTGCCAGCAAGCTAGCGGGGGAGTACAATGAGCAGTTCTTC
CASKLAGEYNEQFF
>TRBJ2-7|NA|TRBV27|NA
TGTGCCAGGAGTGGCAGGGCCTCCTACGAGCAGTACTTC
CARSGRASYEQYF
>TRBJ1-4|NA|TRBV4-1|NA
TGCGCCAGCAGCCAAGGATGGGGGCTGGCTAATGAAAAACTGTTTTTT
CASSQGWGLANEKLFF
>TRBJ2-7|NA|TRBV6-2/TRBV6-3|NA
TGTGCCAGCAGTTACTTACAGGGCTCCTACGAGCAGTACTTC
CASSYLQGSYEQYF
>TRBJ1-2|NA|TRBV19|NA
TGTGCCAGTAGGAAAACAGGAAACCCAGCTAACTATGGCTACACCTTC
CASRKTGNPANYGYTF
>TRBJ2-3|NA|TRBV30|NA
TGTGCCTGGAGTCCACTACCACTCGACACAGATACGCAGTATTTT
CAWSPLPLDTDTQYF
>TRBJ1-1|few|TRBV12-3/TRBV12-4|NA
TGTGCCAGCAGTGGCTCACTGAACACTGAAGCTTTCTTT
CASSGSLNTEAFF
>TRBJ1-6|NA|TRBV18|TRBD1
TGTGCCAGCTCACCGAACGGACAGGGTAATTCACCCCTCCACTTT
CASSPNGQGNSPLHF
>TRBJ2-7|NA|TRBV12-3/TRBV12-4|NA
TGTGCCAGCAGTTTAACAGAAAATCGCGAGCAGTACTTC
CASSLTENREQYF
>TRBJ1-2|NA|TRBV28|NA
TGTGCCAGCAGCGCCAAGGGGTATGGCTACACCTTC
CASSAKGYGYTF
>TRBJ1-4|once|TRBV21-1|NA
TGTGCCAGCAGCAAAGTGGGCCCCAAGGCAGGAAAACTGTTTTTT
CASSKVGPKAGKLFF
>TRBJ2-2|NA|TRBV5-8|NA
TGTGCCAGCAGCTTGGAGGTACTGGAGAAAGCCGGCGGGGAGCTGTTTTTT
CASSLEVLEKAGGELFF
>TRBJ1-2|NA|TRBV6-5|TRBD1
TGTGCCAGCAGCGCGGACAGGGGTGGGTATGGCTACACCTTC
CASSADRGGYGYTF
>TRBJ2-5|NA|TRBV5-1|TRBD1
TGCGCCAGCAGACCCATACAGGGGGTGGAGACCCAGTACTTC
CASRPIQGVETQYF
>TRBJ1-1|NA|TRBV30|NA
TGTGCCTTTGACAGGAACACTGAAGCTTTCTTT
CAFDRNTEAFF
>TRBJ2-7|NA|TRBV7-8|NA
TGTGCCAGCAGGACGGCTAGCTCCTACGAGCAGTACTTC
CASRTASSYEQYF
>TRBJ1-1|few|TRBV23-1|NA
TGCGCCATTACCCCCATTACAGTGAACACTGAAGCTTTCTTT
CAITPITVNTEAFF
>TRBJ1-4|NA|TRBV20-1|NA
TGCAGTGCTAGTAAAGGAGGAACAACTAATGAAAAACTGTTTTTT
CSASKGGTTNEKLFF
>TRBJ1-3|NA|TRBV7-2|NA
TGTGCCAGCAGCTTAGACGGAGGGAGCCGCGGAAACACCATATATTTT
CASSLDGGSRGNTIYF
>TRBJ2-5|few|TRBV7-8|NA
TGTGCCAGCAGCTTAGGGGGGGGGACAACCCCGGAGACCCAGTACTTC
CASSLGGGTTPETQYF
>TRBJ1-4|NA|TRBV20-1|NA
TGCAGTGCTAGTGGGGGACTCAGTATCCCAACTAATGAAAAACTGTTTTTT
CSASGGLSIPTNEKLFF
>TRBJ2-1|NA|TRBV19|NA
TGTGCCAGTAGTATCGGACAGTCTTCCTACAATGAGCAGTTCTTC
CASSIGQSSYNEQFF
>TRBJ1-1|NA|TRBV6-5|NA
TGTGCCAGCTACGGCGCGGGGAAATACACTGAAGCTTTCTTT
CASYGAGKYTEAFF
>TRBJ2-2|once|TRBV9|NA
TGTGCCAGCAGCAACAGGGTCTCGAACACCGGGGAGCTGTTTTTT
CASSNRVSNTGELFF
>TRBJ1-6|NA|TRBV10-2|NA
TGCGCCAGCAGTGAAAGGGACACAGGGAATTCACCCCTCCACTTT
CASSERDTGNSPLHF
>TRBJ1-2|NA|TRBV18|TRBD1
TGTGCCAGCTCACCGAAGCACGGGACAGGGGGCGTTAGTTATGGCTACACCTTC
CASSPKHGTGGVSYGYTF
>TRBJ2-3|NA|TRBV27|NA
TGTGCCAGCAGTCCGCTAGGGGGGGACACAGATACGCAGTATTTT
CASSPLGGDTDTQYF
>TRBJ1-6|NA|TRBV19|TRBD1
TGTGCCAGTAGCGATACCGGGACAGGGAATTCACCCCTCCACTTT
CASSDTGTGNSPLHF